This TCR beta chain was sequenced in a study of cytomegalovirus exposure and HLA in healthy donors. Across the whole study: About 179 million T cells yielded 100 million or so unique TCR beta sequences in earlier analysis. Study-level results: One later analysis reportedly identified an Asian-associated ancestry cluster that showed fewer N-insertions than the approximately 710-donor mean.

Note on this clone: Its matching antigen is unknown.

The trim removed 6 bases at V and 9 bases at J, leaving 6 bases unmatched. This CDR3 is built from 13 residues. Germline V CDR1 and CDR2: MDHEN, SYDVKM. PCR amplification relied on 60 Vbeta primers (plus 13 Jbeta primers). Assay used: immunoSEQ multiplex PCR; TCRdb lists only in-frame clones, some missing. The top ten hold 2% to 2.5% of the sample, which has about 140,000 clones, 65% to 85% seen once. The rearrangement joins TRBV28 to TRBJ2-1, with TRBD1 identical over 9 bases. The sample taken for sequencing was PBMCs. The receptor was isolated from a man aged 45-60 years in good health and CMV-seronegative. CDR3 in amino acids: CASREQGAGEQFF. CDR3 sequence (DNA): TGTGCCAGCAGAGAACAGGGGGCTGGTGAGCAGTTCTTC.